The 19 T cell receptor beta chains presented below share a single source sample, sequenced in a study of vaccination and CD4 T cells after COVID-19. Treatment noted: approximately 10-day PBMC culture with coronavirus spike peptide pools or control peptides (ViraFEST assay). No antigens are known for them. The Oncomine TCR Beta short-read assay generated sequence data from the DNA of cultured CD4+ T cells. MiXCR, applied by TCRdb to the PCR reads, yields one record per CDR3 protein. This sample carries some 12,000 distinct CDR3 sequences, around 49% of them seen once, and the ten largest clones take 15% to 19%. Sequenced sample: CD4+ T cells from blood, cultured in vitro. Receptors were obtained from a human donor who had recovered from COVID-19.

This chain joins TRBV10-3 and TRBJ2-7, with 10 bases identical to TRBD1. J gave up 1 base and V 6 bases, and 12 bases lay outside the gene matches. The CDR3 contains 17 residues. Germline V gene sequence: CDR1 ENHRY, CDR2 SYGVKD. CDR3 sequence (DNA): TGTGCCATCAGCAACCCGACAGGGGGCCGAGTGTCCTACGAGCAGTACTTC. Translating gives CAISNPTGGRVSYEQYF.

CDR3 sequence (DNA): TGTGCCAGCAGCTTAAGGGACGAGCAGTACTTC. Encoded protein: CASSLRDEQYF. The rearrangement links TRBV7-8 to TRBJ2-7; D gene unclear. Germline loops: CDR1 SGHVS, CDR2 FQNEAQ. Trimming stripped 2 bases from V and 5 bases from J, with 4 bases between. The length of the CDR3 is 11 residues.

The genes are TRBV20-1 and TRBJ2-1; 7 nucleotides line up with TRBD2. Trimming cost V 1 base and J 7 bases; bases outside gene matches: 1. This CDR3 has 12 residues. Germline-derived CDR1 and CDR2 are DFQATT and SNEGSKA (reference sequence). In nucleotides, the CDR3 is TGCAGTGCTAGAGGGGGGGGTAATGAGCAGTTCTTC. This encodes CSARGGGNEQFF.

This clonotype occurred a few times. One junction end does not reproduce the germline sequence, and a read error may be involved. The rearrangement joins TRBV7-7 to TRBJ2-2; 8 bases match TRBD2. The CDR3 is 17 amino acids. From germline, CDR1 is SSHAT and CDR2 FNYEAQ (reference sequence). The CDR3 nucleotides read TGTGCTAGCAGCGCAGAAGTGGCGGGAGGGAACACCGGGGAGCTGTTTTTT. It is translated as CASSAEVAGGNTGELFF.

The chain has TRBV20-1 and TRBJ1-2; D gene uncertain. Germline V gene data show CDR1 as DFQATT and CDR2 as SNEGSKA (reference sequence). This CDR3 has 12 residues. V lost 1 base, J lost 3 bases, and 6 bases lay in between. CDR3 bases: TGCAGTGCTAGAGTTGGTGACTATGGCTACACCTTC. It is translated as CSARVGDYGYTF.

In its sample, this clonotype ranks as medium-sized. This chain connects TRBV7-9 to TRBJ1-3; D is possibly TRBD1 (5 bases). The V end was cut by 5 bases, the J end by 0 bases, with 20 bases between. From germline, CDR1 is SEHNR and CDR2 FQNEAQ (reference sequence). CDR3 length equals 18 residues. CDR3 sequence (DNA): TGTGCCAGCAGCCCTCGGGGGGTCCGTGGGGGCTCTGGAAACACCATATATTTT. Protein product: CASSPRGVRGGSGNTIYF.

J is TRBJ2-7 and V is TRBV20-1; TRBD1 agrees at 9 bases. The junction had 12 bases not matched to a gene; V was cut back by 3 bases and J by 6 bases. There are 15 residues in the CDR3. Germline CDR1 DFQATT, CDR2 SNEGSKA (reference sequence). In nucleotides, the CDR3 is TGCAGTGCTAGCCCCGGGGACAGGGATTCTATCGAGCAGTACTTC. Amino acids: CSASPGDRDSIEQYF.

The rearrangement joins TRBV6-2 or TRBV6-3 to TRBJ1-1; no definite D call. The CDR3 is 12 residues long. V lost 7 bases to trimming and J lost 1 base, with 7 bases between them. CDR1 is MNHEY, CDR2 SVGEGT, per germline. CDR3 region: CASKEGNTEAFF. Here the CDR3 DNA reads TGTGCCAGCAAGGAGGGGAACACTGAAGCTTTCTTT.

Only a few counts were recorded for this clonotype. The rearrangement joins TRBV20-1 to TRBJ2-7, with 9 nucleotides matching TRBD2. After removal of 0 bases from V and 2 bases from J, the junction contained 2 bases not matched to a gene. Germline CDR1 and CDR2: DFQATT and SNEGSKA (reference sequence). This CDR3 contains 14 residues. Here the CDR3 reads CSARELAGPYEQYF. CDR3 nucleotides: TGCAGTGCTAGAGAACTAGCGGGTCCCTACGAGCAGTACTTC.

The chain recombines TRBV28 with TRBJ1-2; D call uncertain. Germline V gives CDR1 MDHEN, CDR2 SYDVKM. The CDR3 consists of 12 residues. V lost 4 bases and J 4 bases, leaving 7 bases between the germline ends. CDR3 DNA sequence: TGTGCCAGCAGTTACAATGTCTATGGCTACACCTTC. It specifies CASSYNVYGYTF.

The V call is TRBV6-5, the J call TRBJ1-1; no definite D call. The V end lost 0 bases, the J end lost 3 bases, and 11 bases lay between the germline ends. The CDR3 loop spans 15 amino acids. Germline V gene data show CDR1 as MNHEY and CDR2 as SVGAGI. CDR3 region: CASSYSKPLYTEAFF. The CDR3 nucleotides read TGTGCCAGCAGTTACTCGAAACCCCTCTACACTGAAGCTTTCTTT.

V and J are TRBV12-3 or TRBV12-4 and TRBJ1-5; no reliable D call. Deletions cut 0 bases from V and 3 bases from J, with 9 bases between. The CDR3 is made up of 15 amino acids. The CDR3 loop is CASSLAARLNQPQHF. CDR3 coding DNA: TGTGCCAGCAGTTTAGCAGCCAGACTCAATCAGCCCCAGCATTTT.

The genes are TRBV20-1 and TRBJ2-1; D is undetermined. Germline CDR1 is DFQATT and CDR2 is SNEGSKA (reference sequence). V was clipped by 2 bases and J by 8 bases, with 10 bases between them. The CDR3 totals 12 residues. The CDR3 DNA is TGCAGTGCTAGAAGGGCGGACCATGAGCAGTTCTTC. This codes for CSARRADHEQFF.

This clonotype was counted a few times. The V and J genes are TRBV28 and TRBJ1-2, with 10 positions matching TRBD1. The V and J ends lost 5 bases and 1 base, in that order; junction bases with no gene match: 10. CDR1 and CDR2 (germline): MDHEN, SYDVKM. CDR3 length: 17 residues. The CDR3 is CASSPMGTGAYNYGYTF. CDR3 DNA sequence: TGTGCCAGCAGTCCCATGGGGACAGGGGCTTATAACTATGGCTACACCTTC.

J is TRBJ2-7 and V is TRBV27; TRBD2 agrees at 11 bases. CDR1 and CDR2 from the germline V gene are MNHEY and SMNVEV (reference sequence). J lost 2 bases, V lost 7 bases, and 4 bases had no gene match. The CDR3 is made up of 14 amino acids. The CDR3 nucleotides read TGTGCCAGCAAAGGACTAGCGGGCCCCTACGAGCAGTACTTC. Amino acid sequence: CASKGLAGPYEQYF.

This clonotype has just a few counts. The chain has TRBV6-1 and TRBJ2-7, with 8 nucleotides matching TRBD1. V lost 6 bases and J lost 0; bases outside the gene matches: 1. The CDR3 is 13 amino acids. Germline assignment: CDR1 MNHNS and CDR2 SASEGT. This CDR3 is CASRDRGSYEQYF. CDR3 nucleotides: TGTGCCAGCAGAGACAGGGGCTCCTACGAGCAGTACTTC.

This chain links TRBV7-6 with TRBJ2-1; 8 bases line up with TRBD2. The CDR3 contains 19 residues. Germline trimming cut 3 bases from V and 0 bases from J; bases unmatched to any gene: 13. Germline V gene data show CDR1 as SGHVS and CDR2 as FNYEAQ. The CDR3: CASSFGLAGTKISYNEQFF. Written as DNA, the CDR3 is TGTGCCAGCAGCTTCGGGCTAGCGGGTACCAAAATCTCCTACAATGAGCAGTTCTTC.

The chain employs TRBV5-1 and TRBJ2-7; 7 nucleotides line up with TRBD2. The V segment lost 5 bases and the J segment 2 bases; nucleotides outside the gene matches: 10. The CDR3 is 15 residues long. Germline CDR1 and CDR2: SGHRS and YFSETQ. The CDR3 nucleotides read TGCGCCAGCAGGGACTTACTAGCGAAACCCTACGAGCAGTACTTC. The encoded protein is CASRDLLAKPYEQYF.

The rearrangement joins TRBV4-1 to TRBJ2-3; 12 nucleotides match TRBD2. CDR1 MGHRA and CDR2 YSYEKL come from the germline V gene. The CDR3 totals 17 residues. The ends lost 1 base at V and 2 bases at J; junction bases unmatched: 4. The CDR3 loop is CASSQGASGRDTDTQYF. Written as DNA, the CDR3 is TGCGCCAGCAGCCAAGGAGCTAGCGGGAGGGACACAGATACGCAGTATTTT.